The 15 T cell receptor beta chains in this list originate from one sample, sequenced in a study of cytomegalovirus exposure and HLA in healthy donors. PCR used 60 Vbeta primers and 13 Jbeta primers. The method was immunoSEQ multiplex PCR; TCRdb's version includes in-frame clones alone and lacks a portion of them. The sample records 50,000 to 60,000 clones, approximately 70% being singletons. The sample was PBMCs. The receptors stem from a man aged 18 to 29 in good health and CMV-seronegative.

V gene TRBV7-2 combines with J gene TRBJ1-1; no reliable D call. V was clipped by 4 bases and J by 1 base, with 7 bases between them. The CDR3 is 13 amino acids. Per germline, CDR1 SGHTA and CDR2 FQGNSA. In DNA, the CDR3 is TGTGCCAGCAGCTCACAGAGGAACACTGAAGCTTTCTTT. Its translation: CASSSQRNTEAFF.

V usage is TRBV6-1 and J usage is TRBJ2-2; weak D call: TRBD2 (5 bases). CDR1 and CDR2 from the germline V gene are MNHNS and SASEGT. This CDR3 region has 14 residues. V lost 2 bases, J lost 5 bases, and 9 bases lay in between. The CDR3 region is CASSELLVTGELFF. The CDR3 nucleotides read TGTGCCAGCAGTGAACTACTAGTAACCGGGGAGCTGTTTTTT.

This clone was observed once. The chain links TRBV4-1 to TRBJ2-7; 8 positions match TRBD2. Germline loops: CDR1 MGHRA, CDR2 YSYEKL. The CDR3 loop spans 17 amino acids. V trimming: 10 bases; J trimming: 2 bases; junction bases outside the gene matches: 19. The chain's CDR3 is CATTTPTSGNPTYEQYF. DNA for the CDR3: TGCGCCACCACGACCCCCACTAGCGGTAATCCCACCTACGAGCAGTACTTC.

The CDR3 loop reads CAWKAGTGTYEQYF. As DNA, the CDR3 is TGTGCCTGGAAAGCTGGGACAGGGACCTACGAGCAGTACTTC. This chain connects TRBV30 to TRBJ2-7, with 9 bases fitting TRBD1. V shed 4 bases and J 2 bases; nucleotides not matched to a gene: 6. Germline V CDR1 and CDR2: GTSNPN, SVGIG (reference sequence). This CDR3 region has 14 residues.

This chain connects TRBV6-1 to TRBJ1-2; the D gene is possibly TRBD1 (5 bases). V was shortened by 5 bases and J by 3 bases, with 13 bases between the two germline ends. Per the germline V gene, CDR1 is MNHNS and CDR2 is SASEGT. The CDR3 is made up of 14 amino acids. The CDR3 coding sequence is TGTGCCAGCAGTACAGGAACCCGTTACTATGGCTACACCTTC. Protein product: CASSTGTRYYGYTF.

The chain recombines TRBV5-4 with TRBJ2-7, with a possible D match to TRBD2 (5 bases). The ends were cut back, 4 bases at V and 0 bases at J, with 11 bases in the middle. From germline, CDR1 is SGHNT and CDR2 YYREEE (reference sequence). The CDR3 contains 14 residues. The CDR3 here is CASSKEVSSYEQYF. CDR3 DNA: TGTGCCAGCAGCAAGGAGGTCAGCTCCTACGAGCAGTACTTC.

This clone occurred a few times. V usage is TRBV25-1 and J usage is TRBJ1-1; D gene uncertain. Germline V CDR1 and CDR2: MGHDK, SYGVNS. V lost 1 base to trimming and J lost 1 base, with 7 bases between them. CDR3 length equals 14 residues. CDR3 sequence reads: CASSEFYPNTEAFF. The CDR3, as DNA: TGTGCCAGCAGTGAATTCTACCCGAACACTGAAGCTTTCTTT.

The chain's CDR3 is CASSPSGITYEQYF. The CDR3, as DNA: TGTGCCAGCAGCCCGAGCGGGATCACCTACGAGCAGTACTTC. The chain employs TRBV7-8 and TRBJ2-7, with 7 bases that match TRBD2. The trim removed 5 bases at V and 2 bases at J, leaving 6 bases unmatched. CDR1 is SGHVS and CDR2 is FQNEAQ in the germline V gene. The CDR3 has 14 residues.

The chain joins TRBV2 to TRBJ2-2; 11 bases are a match to TRBD2. Germline CDR1 and CDR2: SNHLY and FYNNEI. This CDR3 region has 16 residues. The V segment lost 4 bases and the J segment 4 bases; nucleotides outside the gene matches: 5. CDR3: CASSGLAGWGTGELFF. The DNA for the CDR3 is TGTGCCAGCAGTGGACTAGCGGGATGGGGCACCGGGGAGCTGTTTTTT.

The J gene is TRBJ2-5, the V gene TRBV28, with 8 nucleotides matching TRBD2. J lost 4 bases, V lost 5 bases, and 9 bases had no gene match. In germline, CDR1 is MDHEN, CDR2 SYDVKM. CDR3 length: 15 residues. Here the CDR3 DNA reads TGTGCCAGCAGTCCCGGACTAGCCTCATTAGAGACCCAGTACTTC. Protein sequence: CASSPGLASLETQYF.

V is TRBV15 and J is TRBJ2-4; D unresolved. The CDR3 contains 13 residues. Germline V lookup: CDR1 LNHNV, CDR2 YYDKDF (reference sequence). V lost 0 bases and J lost 8, with 8 bases in between. The CDR3 loop is CATSRDLVDIQYF. In DNA, the CDR3 is TGTGCCACCAGCAGAGATCTCGTCGACATTCAGTACTTC.

The V gene is TRBV5-4, the J gene TRBJ1-5; the D gene is possibly TRBD1 (6 bases). Germline V gives CDR1 SGHNT, CDR2 YYREEE (reference sequence). The CDR3 runs 12 residues. V lost 2 bases and J 6 bases, leaving 6 bases between the germline ends. CDR3 nucleotides: TGTGCCAGCAGCTTCAGGGGTCAGCCCCAGCATTTT. Translating it yields CASSFRGQPQHF.

The chain joins TRBV5-6 to TRBJ1-4; possible D gene TRBD1, 5 bases. Germline CDR1 is SGHDT and CDR2 is YYEEEE. This CDR3 spans 14 amino acids. V gave up 0 bases and J gave up 3 bases, with 6 bases separating them. The CDR3 region is CASSLGQSNEKLFF. The CDR3 DNA is TGTGCCAGCAGCTTGGGACAGTCTAATGAAAAACTGTTTTTT.

This clone was detected a few times. This chain joins TRBV6-5 and TRBJ2-7; TRBD2 aligns across 8 bases. With V trimmed by 5 bases and J by 2 bases, 8 bases remained unmatched. Germline V lookup: CDR1 MNHEY, CDR2 SVGAGI. The CDR3 is made up of 15 amino acids. CDR3 DNA sequence: TGTGCCAGCAGTCCCCAAACTAGCGGAGCCTACGAGCAGTACTTC. Encoded protein: CASSPQTSGAYEQYF.

The chain carries TRBV19 and TRBJ1-2; D is undetermined. CDR3 length: 13 residues. V lost 2 bases, J lost 6 bases, and 10 bases lay in between. Germline CDR1 is LNHDA and CDR2 is SQIVND (reference sequence). Here the CDR3 DNA reads TGTGCCAGTAGTATAACCGCAGAGGATGGCTACACCTTC. Protein sequence: CASSITAEDGYTF.